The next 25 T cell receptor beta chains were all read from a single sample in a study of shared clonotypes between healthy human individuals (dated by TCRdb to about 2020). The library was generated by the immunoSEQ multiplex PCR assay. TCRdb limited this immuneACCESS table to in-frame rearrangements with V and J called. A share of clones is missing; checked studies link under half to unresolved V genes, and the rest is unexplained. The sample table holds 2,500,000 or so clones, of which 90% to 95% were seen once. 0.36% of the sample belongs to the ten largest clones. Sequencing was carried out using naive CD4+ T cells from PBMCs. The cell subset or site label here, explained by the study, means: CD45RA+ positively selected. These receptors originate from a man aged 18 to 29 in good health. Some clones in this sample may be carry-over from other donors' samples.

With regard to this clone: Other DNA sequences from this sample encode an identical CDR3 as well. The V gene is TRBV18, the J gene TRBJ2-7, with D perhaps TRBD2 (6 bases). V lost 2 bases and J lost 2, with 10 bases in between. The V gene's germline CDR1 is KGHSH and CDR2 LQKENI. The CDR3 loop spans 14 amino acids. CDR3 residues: CASSPGRRTYEQYF. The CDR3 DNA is TGTGCCAGCTCACCAGGGAGGCGTACCTACGAGCAGTACTTC.

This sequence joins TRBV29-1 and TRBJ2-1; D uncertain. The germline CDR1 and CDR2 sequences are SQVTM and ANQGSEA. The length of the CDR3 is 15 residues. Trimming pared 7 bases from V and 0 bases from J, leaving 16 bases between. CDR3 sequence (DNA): TGCAGCGCAATAATACCCGGGCCCTCCTACAATGAGCAGTTCTTC. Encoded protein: CSAIIPGPSYNEQFF.

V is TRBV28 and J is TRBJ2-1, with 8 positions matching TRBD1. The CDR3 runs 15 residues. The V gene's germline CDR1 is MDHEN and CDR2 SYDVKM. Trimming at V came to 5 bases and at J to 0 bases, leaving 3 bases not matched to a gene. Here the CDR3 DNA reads TGTGCCAGCAGTGCAGGGGGCGCCTCCTACAATGAGCAGTTCTTC. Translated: CASSAGGASYNEQFF.

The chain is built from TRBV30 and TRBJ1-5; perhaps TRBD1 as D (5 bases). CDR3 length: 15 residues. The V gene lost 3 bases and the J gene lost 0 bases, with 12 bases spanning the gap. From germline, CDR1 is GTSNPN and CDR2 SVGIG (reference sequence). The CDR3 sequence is CAWRVAGHSNQPQHF. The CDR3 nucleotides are TGTGCCTGGAGGGTGGCAGGACATAGCAATCAGCCCCAGCATTTT.

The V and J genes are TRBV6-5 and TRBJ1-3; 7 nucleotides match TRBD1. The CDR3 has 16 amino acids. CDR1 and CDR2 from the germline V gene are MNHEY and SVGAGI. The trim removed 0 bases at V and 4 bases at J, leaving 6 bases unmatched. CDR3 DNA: TGTGCCAGCAGTTACTCGACAGGGAGACTAGGAAACACCATATATTTT. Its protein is CASSYSTGRLGNTIYF.

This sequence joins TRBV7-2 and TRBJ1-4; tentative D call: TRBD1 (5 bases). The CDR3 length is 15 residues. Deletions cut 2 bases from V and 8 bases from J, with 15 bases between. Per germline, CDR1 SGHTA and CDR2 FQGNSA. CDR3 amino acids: CASSLLRQGKEKLFF. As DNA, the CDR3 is TGTGCCAGCAGCTTACTAAGGCAGGGCAAGGAAAAACTGTTTTTT.

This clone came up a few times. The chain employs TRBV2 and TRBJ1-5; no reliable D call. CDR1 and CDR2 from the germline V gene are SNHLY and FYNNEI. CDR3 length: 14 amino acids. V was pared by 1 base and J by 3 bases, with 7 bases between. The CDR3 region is CASSEVLTNQPQHF. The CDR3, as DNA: TGTGCCAGCAGTGAAGTCCTAACCAATCAGCCCCAGCATTTT.

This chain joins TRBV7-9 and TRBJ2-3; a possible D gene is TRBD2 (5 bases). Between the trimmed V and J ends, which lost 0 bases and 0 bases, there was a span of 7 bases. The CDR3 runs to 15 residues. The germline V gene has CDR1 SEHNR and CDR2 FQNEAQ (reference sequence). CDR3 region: CASSLAGASTDTQYF. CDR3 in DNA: TGTGCCAGCAGCTTAGCGGGAGCCAGCACAGATACGCAGTATTTT.

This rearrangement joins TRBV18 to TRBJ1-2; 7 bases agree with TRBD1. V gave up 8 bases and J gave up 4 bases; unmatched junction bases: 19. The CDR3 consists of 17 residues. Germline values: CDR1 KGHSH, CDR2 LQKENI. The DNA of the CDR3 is TGTGCCAGCAGGCCCCCGGGACAGTCGTCGATCCTCTATGGCTACACCTTC. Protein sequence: CASRPPGQSSILYGYTF. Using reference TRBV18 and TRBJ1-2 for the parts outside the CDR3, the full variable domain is NAGVMQNPRHLVRRRGQEARLRCSPMKGHSHVYWYRQLPEEGLKFMVYLQKENIIDESGMPKERFSAEFPKEGPSILRIQQVVRGDSAAYFCASRPPGQSSILYGYTFGSGTRLTVV.

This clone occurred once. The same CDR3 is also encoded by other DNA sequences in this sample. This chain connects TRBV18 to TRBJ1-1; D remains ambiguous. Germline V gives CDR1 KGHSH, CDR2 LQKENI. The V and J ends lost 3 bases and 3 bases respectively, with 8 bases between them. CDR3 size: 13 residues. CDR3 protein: CASSPSRDTEAFF. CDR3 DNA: TGTGCCAGCTCACCTTCAAGGGACACTGAAGCTTTCTTT.

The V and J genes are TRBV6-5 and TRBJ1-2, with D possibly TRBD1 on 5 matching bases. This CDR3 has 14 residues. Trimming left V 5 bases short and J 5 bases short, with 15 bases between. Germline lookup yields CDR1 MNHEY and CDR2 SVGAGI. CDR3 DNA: TGTGCCAGCAGTGACCGGGGGATGCAATATGGCTACACCTTC. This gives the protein CASSDRGMQYGYTF.

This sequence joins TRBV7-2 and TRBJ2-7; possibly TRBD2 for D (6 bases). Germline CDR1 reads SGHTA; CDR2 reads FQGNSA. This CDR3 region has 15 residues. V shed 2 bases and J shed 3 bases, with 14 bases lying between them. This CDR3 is CASSLIRGTGYEQYF. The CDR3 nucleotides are TGTGCCAGCAGCTTAATCCGCGGGACTGGCTACGAGCAGTACTTC.

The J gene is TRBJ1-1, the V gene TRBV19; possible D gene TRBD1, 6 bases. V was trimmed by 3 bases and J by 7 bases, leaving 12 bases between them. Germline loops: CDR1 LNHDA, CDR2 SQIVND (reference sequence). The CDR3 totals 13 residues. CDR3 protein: CASSIRQALEAFF. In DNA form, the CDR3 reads TGTGCCAGTAGTATCCGACAGGCCCTTGAAGCTTTCTTT.

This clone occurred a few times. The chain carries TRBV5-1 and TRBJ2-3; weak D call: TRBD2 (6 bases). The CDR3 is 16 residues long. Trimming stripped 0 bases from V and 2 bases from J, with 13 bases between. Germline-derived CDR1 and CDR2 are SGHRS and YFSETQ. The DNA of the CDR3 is TGCGCCAGCAGCTTGGCCGTTAGCGGCCACACAGATACGCAGTATTTT. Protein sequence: CASSLAVSGHTDTQYF.

The CDR3 region is CASSLGGTESSYEQYF. CDR3 DNA: TGTGCCAGCAGCTTAGGAGGGACGGAAAGCTCCTACGAGCAGTACTTC. The rearrangement links TRBV7-2 to TRBJ2-7, with D perhaps given as TRBD1 or TRBD2 (5 bases each). Germline assignment: CDR1 SGHTA and CDR2 FQGNSA. This CDR3 has 16 residues. Trimming left V 1 base short and J 0 bases short, with 13 bases between.

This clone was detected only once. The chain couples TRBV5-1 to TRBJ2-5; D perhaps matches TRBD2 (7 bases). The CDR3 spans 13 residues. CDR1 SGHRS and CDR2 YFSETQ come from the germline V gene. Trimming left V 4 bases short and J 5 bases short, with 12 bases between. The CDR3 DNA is TGCGCCAGCAGCGGGGGGGCTTTGGAGACCCAGTACTTC. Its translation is CASSGGALETQYF. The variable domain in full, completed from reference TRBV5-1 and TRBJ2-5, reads KAGVTQTPRYLIKTRGQQVTLSCSPISGHRSVSWYQQTPGQGLQFLFEYFSETQRNKGNFPGRFSGRQFSNSRSEMNVSTLELGDSALYLCASSGGALETQYFGPGTRLLVL.

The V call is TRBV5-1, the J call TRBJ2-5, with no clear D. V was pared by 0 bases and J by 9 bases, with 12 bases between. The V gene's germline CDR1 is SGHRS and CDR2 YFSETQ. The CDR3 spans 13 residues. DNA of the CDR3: TGCGCCAGCAGCTTGGCGGGCCAGTCCGCCCAGTACTTC. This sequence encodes CASSLAGQSAQYF.

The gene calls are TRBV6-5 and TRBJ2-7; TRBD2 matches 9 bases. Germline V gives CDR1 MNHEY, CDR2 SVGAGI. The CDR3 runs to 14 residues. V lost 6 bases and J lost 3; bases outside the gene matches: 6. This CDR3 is CASRTSGVVYEQYF. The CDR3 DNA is TGTGCCAGCAGGACTAGCGGAGTAGTCTACGAGCAGTACTTC.

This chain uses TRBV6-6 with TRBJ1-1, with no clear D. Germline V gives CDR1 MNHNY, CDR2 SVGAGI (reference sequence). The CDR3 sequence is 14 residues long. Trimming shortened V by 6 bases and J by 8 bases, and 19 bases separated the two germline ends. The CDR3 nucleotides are TGTGCCAGCAGCCCCAAGAGGTCCGGTTTGGAAGCTTTCTTT. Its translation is CASSPKRSGLEAFF.

The CDR3 region is CASSEGSGNTIYF. The CDR3 DNA follows: TGTGCCAGCAGCGAGGGATCTGGAAACACCATATATTTT. The rearrangement uses TRBV11-3 and TRBJ1-3; no reliable D call. The CDR3 is made up of 13 amino acids. The V gene's germline CDR1 is SGHNT and CDR2 YENEEA. The ends were cut back, 5 bases at V and 1 base at J, with 6 bases in the middle.

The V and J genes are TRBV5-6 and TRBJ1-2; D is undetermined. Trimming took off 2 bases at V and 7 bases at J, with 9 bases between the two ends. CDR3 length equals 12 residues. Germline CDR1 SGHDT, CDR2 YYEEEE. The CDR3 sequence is CASSLPGSGYTF. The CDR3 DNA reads TGTGCCAGCAGCTTACCAGGTAGTGGCTACACCTTC. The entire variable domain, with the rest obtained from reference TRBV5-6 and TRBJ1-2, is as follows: DAGVTQSPTHLIKTRGQQVTLRCSPKSGHDTVSWYQQALGQGPQFIFQYYEEEERQRGNFPDRFSGHQFPNYSSELNVNALLLGDSALYLCASSLPGSGYTFGSGTRLTVV.

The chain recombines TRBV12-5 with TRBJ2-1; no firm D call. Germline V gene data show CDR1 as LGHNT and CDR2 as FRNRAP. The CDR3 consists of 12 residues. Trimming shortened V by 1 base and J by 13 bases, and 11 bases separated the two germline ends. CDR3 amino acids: CASGLAGSTQFF. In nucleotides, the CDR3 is TGTGCTAGTGGTTTGGCCGGGTCTACCCAGTTCTTC. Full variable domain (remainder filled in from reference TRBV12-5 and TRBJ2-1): DARVTQTPRHKVTEMGQEVTMRCQPILGHNTVFWYRQTMMQGLELLAYFRNRAPLDDSGMPKDRFSAEMPDATLATLKIQPSEPRDSAVYFCASGLAGSTQFFGPGTRLTVL.

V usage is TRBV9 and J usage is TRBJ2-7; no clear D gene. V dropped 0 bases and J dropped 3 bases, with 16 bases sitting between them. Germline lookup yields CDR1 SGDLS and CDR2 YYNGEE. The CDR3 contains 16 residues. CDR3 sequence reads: CASSVVPSASNYEQYF. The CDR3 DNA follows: TGTGCCAGCAGCGTAGTCCCAAGCGCTTCCAACTACGAGCAGTACTTC.

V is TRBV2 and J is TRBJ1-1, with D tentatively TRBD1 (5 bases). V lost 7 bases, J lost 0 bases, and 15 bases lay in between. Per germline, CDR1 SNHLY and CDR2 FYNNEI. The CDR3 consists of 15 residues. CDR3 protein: CASKGPPSMNTEAFF. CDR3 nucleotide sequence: TGTGCCAGCAAGGGGCCTCCATCCATGAACACTGAAGCTTTCTTT.

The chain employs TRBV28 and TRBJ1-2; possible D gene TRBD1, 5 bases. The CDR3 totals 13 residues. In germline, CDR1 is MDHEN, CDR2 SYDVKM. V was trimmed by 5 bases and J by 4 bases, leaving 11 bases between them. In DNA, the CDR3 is TGTGCCAGCAGTCCCTCAGACAGCTATGGCTACACCTTC. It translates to CASSPSDSYGYTF.